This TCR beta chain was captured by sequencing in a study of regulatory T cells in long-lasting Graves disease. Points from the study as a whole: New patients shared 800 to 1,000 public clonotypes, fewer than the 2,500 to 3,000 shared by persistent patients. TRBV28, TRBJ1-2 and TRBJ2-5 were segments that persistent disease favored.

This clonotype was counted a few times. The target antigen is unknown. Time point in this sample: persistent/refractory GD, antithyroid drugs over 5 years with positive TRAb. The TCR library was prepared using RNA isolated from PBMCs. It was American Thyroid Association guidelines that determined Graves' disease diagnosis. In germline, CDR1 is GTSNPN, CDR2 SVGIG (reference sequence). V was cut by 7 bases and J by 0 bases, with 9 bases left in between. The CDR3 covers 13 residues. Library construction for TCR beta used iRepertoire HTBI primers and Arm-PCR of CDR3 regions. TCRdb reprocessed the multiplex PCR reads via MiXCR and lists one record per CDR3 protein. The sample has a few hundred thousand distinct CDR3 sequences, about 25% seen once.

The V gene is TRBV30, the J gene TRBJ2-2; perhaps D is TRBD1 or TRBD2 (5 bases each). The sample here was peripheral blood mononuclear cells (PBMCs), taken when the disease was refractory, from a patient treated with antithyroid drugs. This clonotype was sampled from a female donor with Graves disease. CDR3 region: CAYGAPNTGELFF. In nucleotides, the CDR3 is TGTGCCTACGGGGCCCCGAACACCGGGGAGCTGTTTTTT.